The rows below give T cell receptor beta chains drawn from one sample of a study of CD8 T cells in Susac syndrome. TCRdb reprocessed the immunoSEQ multiplex PCR reads with MiXCR, giving one entry per CDR3 protein. The sample consists of fewer than 200,000 distinct CDR3 sequences, more than 85% of them appearing once. Sequencing was carried out using CD4+ T cells from PBMCs. The receptors stem from a human donor with Susac syndrome. Each CDR3 is given with its conserved first and last residue. The D gene is left open where the match is weak. Where a row states a size, it is once, few, many or the class of an expanded clone; other rows omit it.

TRBV20-1,TRBD2,TRBJ2-3,.,TGCAGGATCGGACTAGCGGGAAGTAGGGTGGGAGATACGCAGTATTTT,CRIGLAGSRVGDTQYF
TRBV19,.,TRBJ1-3,.,TGTGCCAGTAGTAAGCAGCACTCTGGAAACACCATATATTTT,CASSKQHSGNTIYF
TRBV11-2,.,TRBJ2-1,.,TGTGCCAGCAGCTTAGGGGGCAAGGGTGAGCAGTTCTTC,CASSLGGKGEQFF
TRBV9,.,TRBJ2-1,.,TGTGCCAGCAGCGCGGCAAATGAGCAGTTCTTC,CASSAANEQFF
TRBV24-1,TRBD1,TRBJ2-2,.,TGTGCCACCAGTGACCCCGGGACAGAGAACACCGGGGAGCTGTTTTTT,CATSDPGTENTGELFF
TRBV5-1,TRBD1,TRBJ1-6,.,TGCGCCAGCAGGCCTTCCGGGACAGGGCGTAATTCACCCCTCCACTTT,CASRPSGTGRNSPLHF
TRBV7-9,.,TRBJ1-4,.,TGTGCCAGCGGAGACAGTTATGAAAAACTGTTTTTT,CASGDSYEKLFF
TRBV10-3,TRBD2,TRBJ2-3,.,TGTGCCATCAGACCTAAGGCTAGCGGGGGGGCCTTTTCTCCAGATACGCAGTATTTT,CAIRPKASGGAFSPDTQYF
TRBV7-9,.,TRBJ2-1,.,TGTGCCAGCAGCCCCCTAGAAGGTGAGCAGTTCTTC,CASSPLEGEQFF
TRBV5-1,.,TRBJ2-2,.,TGCGCCAGCAGCTTGTCGGCAAATTGGATCGGGGAGCTGTTTTTT,CASSLSANWIGELFF
TRBV2,.,TRBJ2-7,.,TGTGCCAGCCACATCGAGGGAGCAGCCTACGAGCAGTACTTC,CASHIEGAAYEQYF
TRBV7-9,TRBD1,TRBJ2-7,.,TGTGCCAGCAGCGCATGGACAGGCGGGTCCCACGAGCAGTACTTC,CASSAWTGGSHEQYF
TRBV6-5,.,TRBJ1-1,.,TGTGCCAGCAGTCCGCGGGGGGGAAACACTGAAGCTTTCTTT,CASSPRGGNTEAFF
TRBV30,TRBD1,TRBJ1-6,.,TGTGCCCTAACCGCCGGGACAGATAATTCACCCCTCCACTTT,CALTAGTDNSPLHF
TRBV18,.,TRBJ1-3,.,TGTGCCAGCTCACCAGTACCCTCTGGAAACACCATATATTTT,CASSPVPSGNTIYF
TRBV5-1,.,TRBJ1-2,.,TGCGCCAGCAGCTTCAGCGGGCTGGGCTACACCTTC,CASSFSGLGYTF
TRBV4-1,.,TRBJ1-5,.,TGCGCCAGCAGCCTGTCGGGGGGATCAAAAAGCAATCAGCCCCAGCATTTT,CASSLSGGSKSNQPQHF
TRBV6-5,.,TRBJ1-1,.,TGTGCCAGCAGCAATGGCAGGAAAGCTTTCTTT,CASSNGRKAFF
TRBV6-4,TRBD1,TRBJ2-3,.,TGTGCCAGCAGTGCTGGGACAGGGAAGGCGAATACGCAGTATTTT,CASSAGTGKANTQYF
TRBV9,TRBD2,TRBJ2-3,once,TGTGCCAGCAGCGTTACCGGGACTAGCGGGGGGGCCATCTCCACAGATACGCAGTATTTT,CASSVTGTSGGAISTDTQYF
TRBV7-2,.,TRBJ2-1,.,TGTGCCAGCAGCTCCCACCGCGGCGAGCAGTTCTTC,CASSSHRGEQFF
TRBV13,.,TRBJ2-7,.,TGTGCCAGCAGCTTTAGGGGCAACGAGCAGTACTTC,CASSFRGNEQYF
TRBV5-1,.,TRBJ2-5,.,TGCGCCAGCAGCTTTCAACAGGGTGTTGGGGAGACCCAGTACTTC,CASSFQQGVGETQYF
TRBV18,.,TRBJ1-6,.,TGTGCCAGCTCACCGAGGACAGATTCACCCCTCCACTTT,CASSPRTDSPLHF
TRBV12-3/TRBV12-4,.,TRBJ1-2,.,TGTGCCAGCAGCCAGTCGGGGAGTTACGGTGGCTACACCTTC,CASSQSGSYGGYTF
TRBV20-1,.,TRBJ2-3,.,TGCAGTGCTAGGCCTGCTGATACGCAGTATTTT,CSARPADTQYF